This TCR beta chain was captured in a study of cytomegalovirus exposure and HLA in healthy donors. Study-wide findings and caveats: A later analysis linked a missense variant in DCLRE1C to the trimming of TCR beta V and J genes.

Per germline, CDR1 SQVTM and CDR2 ANQGSEA. Trimming removed 5 bases at V and 2 bases at J, with 19 bases between. The CDR3 has 15 amino acids. Primers for the PCR totalled 60 Vbeta and 13 Jbeta. Original analysis: Roughly 11 million shared chains were among 80 million or so unique TCR beta chains counted in a later analysis. The protocol was immunoSEQ multiplex PCR, while the TCRdb copy is restricted to in-frame clones and leaves out a portion. Clone size and V and J calls were adopted from that table, with D and trimming inferred from the DNA. The sample carries about 43,000 clones, approximately 47% recorded once. With regard to this clone: The target antigen is unknown.

This clonotype was obtained from a man between 60 and 70 years old in good health and CMV-seronegative. Sequencing used PBMCs. The V call is TRBV29-1, the J call TRBJ2-7, with a tentative D call TRBD1 (6 bases). The CDR3 nucleotides are TGCAGCGTTCCCCAGCCGTACAGGGACGCCTACGAGCAGTACTTC. This sequence encodes CSVPQPYRDAYEQYF.